Following are 5 T cell receptor beta chains from one sample sequenced in a study of blood T cell repertoires in COVID-19. Produced via immunoSEQ multiplex PCR; TCRdb's table is partial and in-frame only. Of about 310,000 clones detected, roughly 86% appear once; the ten largest clones hold just under 9%. Sequenced input: PBMCs or T cells enriched from blood (not recorded which). These receptors were collected from a woman between 18 and 29 years old who had recovered from COVID-19.

The chain links TRBV7-2 to TRBJ2-2, with 13 bases lining up with TRBD2. The ends lost 6 bases at V and 7 bases at J; junction bases unmatched: 5. Germline V gene data show CDR1 as SGHTA and CDR2 as FQGNSA. The CDR3 consists of 15 residues. The CDR3 bases are TGTGCCAGCAGGTGGACTAGCGGGAGTGTCGGGGAGCTGTTTTTT. As protein: CASRWTSGSVGELFF.

The chain couples TRBV27 to TRBJ2-5; 7 bases line up with TRBD2. The CDR3 sequence is 17 residues long. Trimming at V came to 2 bases and at J to 2 bases, leaving 11 bases not matched to a gene. Germline V gene data show CDR1 as MNHEY and CDR2 as SMNVEV (reference sequence). The CDR3 region is CASSLQASGILQETQYF. CDR3 nucleotides: TGTGCCAGCAGTTTACAGGCTAGCGGAATCCTACAAGAGACCCAGTACTTC.

The V and J genes are TRBV28 and TRBJ2-3; D might be TRBD2 (5 bases). The CDR3 is 14 amino acids. Deletions cut 3 bases from V and 2 bases from J, with 9 bases between. Germline V gene sequence: CDR1 MDHEN, CDR2 SYDVKM. CDR3 residues: CASSFASLTDTQYF. In DNA form, the CDR3 reads TGTGCCAGCAGTTTCGCTAGCCTCACAGATACGCAGTATTTT.

The CDR3 sequence: CASSQTGNTEAFF. Here the CDR3 DNA reads TGCGCCAGCAGCCAAACAGGGAACACTGAAGCTTTCTTT. The chain couples TRBV5-1 to TRBJ1-1, with a tentative D call TRBD1 (5 bases). Looked up from germline, CDR1 is SGHRS and CDR2 is YFSETQ. The CDR3 runs to 13 residues. V gave up 4 bases and J gave up 1 base, with 8 bases separating them. Together with reference TRBV5-1 and TRBJ1-1, the CDR3 gives the full variable domain: KAGVTQTPRYLIKTRGQQVTLSCSPISGHRSVSWYQQTPGQGLQFLFEYFSETQRNKGNFPGRFSGRQFSNSRSEMNVSTLELGDSALYLCASSQTGNTEAFFGQGTRLTVV.

This chain connects TRBV7-7 to TRBJ2-1; D remains unclear. CDR1 SSHAT and CDR2 FNYEAQ come from the germline V gene (reference sequence). V lost 6 bases and J 4 bases, leaving 10 bases between the germline ends. The CDR3 consists of 13 residues. CDR3 coding DNA: TGTGCCAGCAGTTCTACAGTGTACAATGAGCAGTTCTTC. This gives the protein CASSSTVYNEQFF.